This TCR beta chain was identified during a study of Ad26.COV2.S vaccination and SARS-CoV-2 variants. Here immunoSEQ multiplex PCR was the method, and the copy in TCRdb shows in-frame clones only, minus some. Among about 320,000 clones, approximately 86% were seen once, and the ten largest hold 2.1%. Both ends counted, the CDR3 spans 16 residues. CDR1 is MDHEN, CDR2 SYDVKM, per germline. Treatment reported: around 19 received Ad26.COV2.S at low or high dose, single or two shots; roughly 5 received placebo; per-sample allocation not given. Material that was analyzed had been drawn on day 63 after the first vaccine or placebo injection. As regards this clone: It is unclear where the CDR3 begins or ends on the DNA, so no DNA is shown, and the CDR3 is as TCRdb lists it.

The receptor comes from a person aged 18-60 years who received the Ad26.COV2.S COVID-19 vaccine or a placebo. This material consisted of peripheral blood, taken in a trial of Ad26.COV2.S vaccine versus placebo. The V and J genes are TRBV28 and TRBJ2-1; the D call of TRBD2 is as the table states it, not checked on the DNA. Here the CDR3 reads CASSSSVGVWGDEQFF.